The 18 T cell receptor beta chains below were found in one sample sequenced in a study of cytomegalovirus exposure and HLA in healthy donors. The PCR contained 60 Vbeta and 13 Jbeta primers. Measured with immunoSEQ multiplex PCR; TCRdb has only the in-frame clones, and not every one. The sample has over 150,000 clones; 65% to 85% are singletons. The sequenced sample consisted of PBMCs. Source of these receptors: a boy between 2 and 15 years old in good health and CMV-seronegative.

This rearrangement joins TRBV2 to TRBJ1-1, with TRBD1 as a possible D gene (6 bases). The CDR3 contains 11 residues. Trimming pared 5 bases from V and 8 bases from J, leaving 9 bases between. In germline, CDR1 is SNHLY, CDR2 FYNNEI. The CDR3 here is CASSQGSEAFF. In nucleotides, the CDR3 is TGTGCCAGCAGTCAGGGGTCGGAAGCTTTCTTT.

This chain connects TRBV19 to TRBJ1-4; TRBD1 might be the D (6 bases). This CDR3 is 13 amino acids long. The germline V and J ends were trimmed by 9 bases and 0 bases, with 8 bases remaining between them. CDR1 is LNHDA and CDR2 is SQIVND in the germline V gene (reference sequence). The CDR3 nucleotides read TGTGCCAGCCAGGGGACAACTAATGAAAAACTGTTTTTT. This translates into CASQGTTNEKLFF. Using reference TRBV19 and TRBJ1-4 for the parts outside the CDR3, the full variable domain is DGGITQSPKYLFRKEGQNVTLSCEQNLNHDAMYWYRQDPGQGLRLIYYSQIVNDFQKGDIAEGYSVSREKKESFPLTVTSAQKNPTAFYLCASQGTTNEKLFFGSGTQLSVL.

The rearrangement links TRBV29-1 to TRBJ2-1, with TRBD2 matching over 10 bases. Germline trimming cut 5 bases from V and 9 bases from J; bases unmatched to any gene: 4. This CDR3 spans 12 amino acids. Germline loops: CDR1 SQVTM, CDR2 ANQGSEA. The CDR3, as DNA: TGCAGCGTTACAAGGACTAGCGGTGAGCAGTTCTTC. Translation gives CSVTRTSGEQFF.

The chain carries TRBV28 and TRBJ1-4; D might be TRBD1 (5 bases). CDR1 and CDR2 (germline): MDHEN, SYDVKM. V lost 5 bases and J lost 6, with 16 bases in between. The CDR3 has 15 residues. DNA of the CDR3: TGTGCCAGCAGTCCGCGGACATGGGGGGATGAAAAACTGTTTTTT. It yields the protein CASSPRTWGDEKLFF.

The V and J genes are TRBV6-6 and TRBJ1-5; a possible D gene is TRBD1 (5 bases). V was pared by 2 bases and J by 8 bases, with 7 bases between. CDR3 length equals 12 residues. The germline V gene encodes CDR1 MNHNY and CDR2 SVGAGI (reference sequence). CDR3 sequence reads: CASSYLREPQHF. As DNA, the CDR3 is TGTGCCAGCAGTTACCTCAGGGAGCCCCAGCATTTT.

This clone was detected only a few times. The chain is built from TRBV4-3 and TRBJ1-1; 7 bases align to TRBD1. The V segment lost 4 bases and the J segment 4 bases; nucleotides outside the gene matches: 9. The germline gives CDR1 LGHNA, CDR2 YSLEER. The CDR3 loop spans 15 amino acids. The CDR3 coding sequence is TGCGCCAGCAGCCGAAACTTTAGGGGGCTCACTGAAGCTTTCTTT. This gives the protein CASSRNFRGLTEAFF.

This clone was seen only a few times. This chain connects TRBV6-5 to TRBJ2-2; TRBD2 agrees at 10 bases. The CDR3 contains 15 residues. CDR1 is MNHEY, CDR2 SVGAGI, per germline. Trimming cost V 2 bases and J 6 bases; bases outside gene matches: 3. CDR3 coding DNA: TGTGCCAGCAGTTACGGTCTAGCGGGAGCCGGGGAGCTGTTTTTT. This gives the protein CASSYGLAGAGELFF.

The CDR3 DNA is TGTGCCAGCAGTTATGGAGGGGGGGTGGATGGCTACACCTTC. Protein sequence: CASSYGGGVDGYTF. The rearrangement joins TRBV6-6 to TRBJ1-2; D perhaps matches TRBD1 (6 bases). The CDR3 is made up of 14 amino acids. Looked up from germline, CDR1 is MNHNY and CDR2 is SVGAGI (reference sequence). V was shortened by 3 bases and J by 6 bases, with 14 bases between the two germline ends.

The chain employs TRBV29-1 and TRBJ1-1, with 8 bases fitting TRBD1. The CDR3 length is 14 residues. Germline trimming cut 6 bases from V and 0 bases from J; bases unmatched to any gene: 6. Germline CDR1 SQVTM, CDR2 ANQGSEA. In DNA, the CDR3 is TGCAGCGTCCGGACAGGGAACATGAACACTGAAGCTTTCTTT. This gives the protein CSVRTGNMNTEAFF.

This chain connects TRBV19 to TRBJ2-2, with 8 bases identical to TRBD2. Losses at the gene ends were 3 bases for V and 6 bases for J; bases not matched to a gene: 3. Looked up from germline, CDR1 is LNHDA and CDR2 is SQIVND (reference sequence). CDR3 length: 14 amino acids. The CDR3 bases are TGTGCCAGTAGTATTATGCGGGAGGCCGGGGAGCTGTTTTTT. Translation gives CASSIMREAGELFF. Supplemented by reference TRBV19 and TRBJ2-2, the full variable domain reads DGGITQSPKYLFRKEGQNVTLSCEQNLNHDAMYWYRQDPGQGLRLIYYSQIVNDFQKGDIAEGYSVSREKKESFPLTVTSAQKNPTAFYLCASSIMREAGELFFGEGSRLTVL.

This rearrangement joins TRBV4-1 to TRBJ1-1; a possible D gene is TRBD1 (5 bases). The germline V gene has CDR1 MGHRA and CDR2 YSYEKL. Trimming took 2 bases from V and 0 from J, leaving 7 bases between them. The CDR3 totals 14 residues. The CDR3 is CASSQPGMNTEAFF. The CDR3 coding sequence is TGCGCCAGCAGCCAACCAGGGATGAACACTGAAGCTTTCTTT.

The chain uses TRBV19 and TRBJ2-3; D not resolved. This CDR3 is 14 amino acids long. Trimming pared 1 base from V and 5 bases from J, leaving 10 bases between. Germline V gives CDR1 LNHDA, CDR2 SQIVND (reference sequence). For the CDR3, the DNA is TGTGCCAGTAGTATAGCGAACGCAGGAGATACGCAGTATTTT. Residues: CASSIANAGDTQYF.

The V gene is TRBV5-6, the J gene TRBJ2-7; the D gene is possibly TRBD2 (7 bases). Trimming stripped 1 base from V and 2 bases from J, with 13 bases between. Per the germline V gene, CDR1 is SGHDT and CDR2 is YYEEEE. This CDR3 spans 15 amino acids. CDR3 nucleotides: TGTGCCAGCAGCTTGACGGGGGGACACCCCTACGAGCAGTACTTC. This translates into CASSLTGGHPYEQYF.

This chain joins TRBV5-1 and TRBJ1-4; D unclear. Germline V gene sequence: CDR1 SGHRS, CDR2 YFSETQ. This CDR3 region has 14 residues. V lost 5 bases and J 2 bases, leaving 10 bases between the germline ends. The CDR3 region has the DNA TGCGCCAGCAGGCTCGGTCCCACTAATGAAAAACTGTTTTTT. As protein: CASRLGPTNEKLFF.

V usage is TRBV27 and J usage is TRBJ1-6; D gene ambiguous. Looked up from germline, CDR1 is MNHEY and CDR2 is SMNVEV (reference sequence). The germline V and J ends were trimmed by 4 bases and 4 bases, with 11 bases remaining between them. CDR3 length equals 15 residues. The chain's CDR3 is CASSWGSGYNSPLHF. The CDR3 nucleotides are TGTGCCAGCAGTTGGGGTTCGGGGTATAATTCACCCCTCCACTTT.

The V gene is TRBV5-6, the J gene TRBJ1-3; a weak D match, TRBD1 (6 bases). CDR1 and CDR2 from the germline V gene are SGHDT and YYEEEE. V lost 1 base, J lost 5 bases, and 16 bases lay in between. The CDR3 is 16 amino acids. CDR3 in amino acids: CASSLWGGGPRNTIYF. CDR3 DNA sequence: TGTGCCAGCAGCTTGTGGGGAGGGGGACCAAGAAACACCATATATTTT.

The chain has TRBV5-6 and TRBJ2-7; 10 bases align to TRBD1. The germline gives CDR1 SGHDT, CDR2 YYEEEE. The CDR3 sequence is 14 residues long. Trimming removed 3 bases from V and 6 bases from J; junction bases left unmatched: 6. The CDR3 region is CASSYTDRGSEQYF. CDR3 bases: TGTGCCAGCAGCTACACGGACAGGGGGTCCGAGCAGTACTTC.

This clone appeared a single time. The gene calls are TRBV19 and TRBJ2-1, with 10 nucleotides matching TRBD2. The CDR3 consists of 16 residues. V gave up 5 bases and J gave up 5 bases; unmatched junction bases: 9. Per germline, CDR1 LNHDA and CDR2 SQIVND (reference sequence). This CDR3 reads CASSSSGRAIDNEQFF. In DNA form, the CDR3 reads TGTGCCAGTAGTTCCAGCGGGAGGGCAATCGACAATGAGCAGTTCTTC.